This TCR beta chain was sequenced during a study of blood T cell repertoires in COVID-19. Study in general: Researchers got acute and convalescent COVID-19 samples from the United States, Italy and Spain.

The CDR3 covers 16 residues. Germline CDR1 and CDR2: LNHDA and SQIVND (reference sequence). With 7 bases clipped from V and 3 bases from J, the junction kept 14 bases outside the gene matches. Clones were read by immunoSEQ multiplex PCR, and TCRdb kept only the in-frame ones, dropping some. The sample gives fewer than 120,000 clones, approximately 80% of which show up once; 16% is in the top ten. The TCR sequence derives from a woman aged 60-75 years with acute or convalescent COVID-19. The V gene is TRBV19, the J gene TRBJ2-7, with TRBD2 matching over 8 bases. The sequenced sample was peripheral blood. The CDR3 nucleotides read TGTGCCAGTACTCCATCCCTCCGGGGGGGAGGCTACGAGCAGTACTTC. Translation gives CASTPSLRGGGYEQYF.